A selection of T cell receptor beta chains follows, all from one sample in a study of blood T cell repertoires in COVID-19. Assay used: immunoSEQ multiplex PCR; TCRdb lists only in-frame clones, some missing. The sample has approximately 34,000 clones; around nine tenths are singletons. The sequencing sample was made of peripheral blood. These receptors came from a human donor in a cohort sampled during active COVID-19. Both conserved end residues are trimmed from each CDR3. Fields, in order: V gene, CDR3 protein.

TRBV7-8 ASSFDRQGNEQF
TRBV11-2 ASSPDRVYEQY
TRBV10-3 AISESPGQSNSPLH
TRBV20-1 SASGLAVTDTQY
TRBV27 ASSLFRGIRPLH
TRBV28 ASSSGQVLQY
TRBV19 ASSAQGFNYGYT
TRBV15 ATSRGEGTGELF
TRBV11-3 ASSLATSGRTNGELF
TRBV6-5 ASTTGTANYEQY
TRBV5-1 ASSWGQSTGELF
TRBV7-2 ASSFTGAYEQY
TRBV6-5 ASSPSRGGSEAF
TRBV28 ASSLSPANYGYT
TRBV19 ASRQSMRGQGYNEQF
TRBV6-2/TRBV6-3 ASSPGGALYGYT
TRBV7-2 ASSLEPGYEQY
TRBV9 ASSVRSGDSGANVLT
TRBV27 ASSTPPGQTNNEQF
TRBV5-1 ASSLIGGSYEQY
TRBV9 ASSVGAHSFMSGNTIY
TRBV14 ASSRNGGYEQY
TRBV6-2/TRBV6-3 ASSKPLNPAYNEQF
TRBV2 ASRTQGLRTDTQY
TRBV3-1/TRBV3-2 ASSRGSTGGYEQY
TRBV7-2 ASSLDGRAREQY
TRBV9 ASSFGLHNEQF
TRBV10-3 AIGDTSSEPQH
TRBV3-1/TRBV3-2 ASSQAGLQQF
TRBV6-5 ATGQGASEQY
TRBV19 ASCESSYNEQF
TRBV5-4 ASSSGQSSYEQY
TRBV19 ATSWRAGDYEQY
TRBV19 ASSTLPGNTIY
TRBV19 ASTKTGYGYT
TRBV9 ASSPEVPPYEQY
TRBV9 ASSVTSGRAHEQF
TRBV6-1 ASSEQPLANTGELF
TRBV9 ASSVVASGTSSTDTQY
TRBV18 ASSPRLGARTGELF
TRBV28 ASSPLDEFWGYT
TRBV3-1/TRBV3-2 ASRRLTDRGDGYT
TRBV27 ASSLSGLNTEAF
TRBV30 AWTVGIGEYT
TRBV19 ASTSEGLDYNEQF
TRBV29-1 SVGQVNYGYT
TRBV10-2 ASNPHRYGGRAPLPLLSYEQY
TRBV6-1 ASSEARPYY
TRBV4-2 ASSQVGTSGYYEQY
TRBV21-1 ASSKAPKRLTYEQY
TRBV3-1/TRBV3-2 ASSQARVVAGAYTDTQY
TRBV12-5 ASGLVQDYGYT
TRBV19 ASSGQGLNTEAF
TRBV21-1 ASSNFSDSKREFMYEQY
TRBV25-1 ASQSGIRNEQF